This T cell receptor beta chain was identified during a study of blood T cells in healthy people across ages. About the research overall: Per two T cells, template switching captured roughly one barcoded beta molecule. Study conclusions and caveats: Among long-lived donors, naive CD4+ cells were more numerous and diversity higher than in aged donors.

In this sample, this clonotype turned up once. Antigen: not known. For the second PCR, which ran for about 6 to 11 cycles, a sample-barcoded 5' primer and a J-beta primer mix were used. MiXCR was run by TCRdb on the 5' RACE reads, yielding one entry per CDR3 protein. The sample shows about 830,000 distinct CDR3 sequences, 58% of them seen only once. V was clipped by 3 bases and J by 4 bases; unmatched bases: 3. This CDR3 is built from 15 residues. The V gene's germline CDR1 is KGHDR and CDR2 SFDVKD. J is TRBJ2-1 and V is TRBV24-1, with TRBD1 matching over 9 bases. The source of this sequence is a man younger than 45 in good health. Sequencing used blood. CDR3 nucleotides: TGTGCCACCAGTGATCAGGGGACAGGGTACAATGAGCAGTTCTTC. It encodes CATSDQGTGYNEQFF.